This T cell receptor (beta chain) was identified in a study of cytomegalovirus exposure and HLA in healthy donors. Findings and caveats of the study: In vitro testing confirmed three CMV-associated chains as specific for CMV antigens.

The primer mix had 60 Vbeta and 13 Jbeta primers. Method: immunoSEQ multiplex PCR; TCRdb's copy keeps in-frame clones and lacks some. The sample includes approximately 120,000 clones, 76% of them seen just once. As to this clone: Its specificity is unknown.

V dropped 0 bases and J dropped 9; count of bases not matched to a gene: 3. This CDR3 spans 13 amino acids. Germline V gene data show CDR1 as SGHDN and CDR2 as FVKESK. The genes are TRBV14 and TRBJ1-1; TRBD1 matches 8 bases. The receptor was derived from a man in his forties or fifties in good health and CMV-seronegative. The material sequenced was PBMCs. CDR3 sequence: CASSQDRTGQAFF. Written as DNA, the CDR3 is TGTGCCAGCAGCCAAGACCGGACAGGGCAAGCTTTCTTT.